This TCR beta chain was captured by sequencing in a study of PD-L1 blockade in urothelial cancer. Study in general: Blood-derived samples held a median around 140,000 T cells.

TCR analog templates of synthetic origin were spiked into each PCR. Using immunoSEQ multiplex PCR, the repertoire was profiled, and TCRdb retains in-frame clones only, with some absent. The sample consists of approximately 28,000 clones, 84% of them appearing once. Time point noted: peripheral blood 6 weeks after treatment start. V gave up 1 base and J gave up 5 bases, with 11 bases separating them. The CDR3 totals 14 residues. Germline values: CDR1 MNHEY, CDR2 SMNVEV (reference sequence). The chain employs TRBV27 and TRBJ1-1, with D perhaps matching TRBD1 (6 bases). The sample in question was PBMCs, obtained around atezolizumab (anti-PD-L1) treatment. The receptor's source is a man aged 65-85 years with urothelial cancer. The DNA of the CDR3 is TGTGCCAGCAGTTTATTACTACAGGGAACTGAAGCTTTCTTT. Its protein is CASSLLLQGTEAFF.